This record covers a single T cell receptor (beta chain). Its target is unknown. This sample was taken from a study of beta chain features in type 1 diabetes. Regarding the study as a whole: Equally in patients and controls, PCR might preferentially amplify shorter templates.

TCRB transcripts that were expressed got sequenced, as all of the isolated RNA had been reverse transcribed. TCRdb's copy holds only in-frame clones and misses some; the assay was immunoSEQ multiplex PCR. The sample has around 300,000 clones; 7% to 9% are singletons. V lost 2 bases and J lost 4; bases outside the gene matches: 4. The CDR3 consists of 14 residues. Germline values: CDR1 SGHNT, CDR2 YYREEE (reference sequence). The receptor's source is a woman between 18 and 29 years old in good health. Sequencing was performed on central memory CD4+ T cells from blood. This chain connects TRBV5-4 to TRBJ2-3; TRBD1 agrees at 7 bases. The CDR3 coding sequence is TGTGCCAGCAGCTTTACAGGGGCCGCAGATACGCAGTATTTT. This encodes CASSFTGAADTQYF.